This T cell receptor (beta chain) was captured by sequencing in a study of blood T cell repertoires in COVID-19. Study details: Researchers got acute and convalescent COVID-19 samples from the United States, Italy and Spain.

Original methodology: The assay estimated nucleated cells by amplifying reference gene primers. TCRdb keeps only in-frame clones here, not all; method: immunoSEQ multiplex PCR. V and J calls and clone size are those listed in that table; D and trimming were worked out from the DNA. The table includes fewer than 200,000 clones, roughly 88% detected once. Germline CDR1 MNHEY, CDR2 SVGAGI. The CDR3 length is 14 residues. V gave up 6 bases and J gave up 6 bases, with 16 bases separating them. The sample was peripheral blood. The chain carries TRBV6-5 and TRBJ2-3; D not resolved. The TCR sequence derives from a man aged 60 to 75 who had recovered from COVID-19. The CDR3 nucleotides read TGTGCCAGCAGACCAGATAGCCTGGTGGATACGCAGTATTTT. This codes for CASRPDSLVDTQYF.